The clone carrying this TCR beta chain was counted ten times or more. The antigen is not known. These data come from a study of T cells after yellow fever vaccination. Findings and caveats of the study: Across the CD4 and CD8 compartments, a small share of clonotypes was present in both. Contamination of FACS-sorted repertoires by abundant clonotypes from the bulk population could occur.

Synthesis of TCR cDNA relied on 5'RACE template switching, which attached a universal primer site and UMIs. Each CDR3 protein is one row after TCRdb ran MiXCR on the 5' RACE reads. This table holds some 68,000 distinct CDR3 sequences, under 8% found once. This CDR3 comprises 16 residues. In germline, CDR1 is MDHEN, CDR2 SYDVKM. Unmatched junction bases numbered 6, after V lost 2 bases and J lost 4 bases. The chain combines TRBV28 with TRBJ2-3, with TRBD1 matching 10 bases. The sequences come from CD8+ T cells sorted from PBMCs, collected 35 to 50 days after the first yellow fever vaccination. This clonotype originated in a man younger than 30 who received the YFV17D yellow fever vaccine. In DNA, the CDR3 is TGTGCCAGCAGTTTAGCCGGGACAGGGGCCTCAGATACGCAGTATTTT. It yields the protein CASSLAGTGASDTQYF. Full variable domain (remainder filled in from reference TRBV28 and TRBJ2-3): DVKVTQSSRYLVKRTGEKVFLECVQDMDHENMFWYRQDPGLGLRLIYFSYDVKMKEKGDIPEGYSVSREKKERFSLILESASTNQTSMYLCASSLAGTGASDTQYFGPGTRLTVL.